This T cell receptor beta chain was recovered during a study of T cells after yellow fever vaccination. At least ten counts were recorded for this clonotype. The antigen remains undetermined. Whole-study results and caveats: Post-booster reappearance was seen for most primary-vaccination clones (around 96% CD4, 75% to 90% CD8). Sorted repertoires could include abundant contaminating clonotypes from bulk cells. Of the clonotypes, a small share occurred in both CD4 and CD8 compartments.

TCRdb analysed the 5' RACE reads with MiXCR anew, one entry per CDR3 protein. The table includes 400,000 to 450,000 distinct CDR3 sequences, approximately 19% detected once. Germline loops: CDR1 MNHEY, CDR2 SVGAGI. V was clipped by 6 bases and J by 4 bases, with 4 bases between them. The CDR3 totals 12 residues. V and J are TRBV6-5 and TRBJ1-6; D is uncertain. The source was PBMCs, collected before the yellow fever booster vaccination. This sequence was found in a young man who received the YFV17D yellow fever vaccine. The CDR3 DNA reads TGTGCCAGCAGACAGTATAATTCACCCCTCCACTTT. This gives the protein CASRQYNSPLHF.